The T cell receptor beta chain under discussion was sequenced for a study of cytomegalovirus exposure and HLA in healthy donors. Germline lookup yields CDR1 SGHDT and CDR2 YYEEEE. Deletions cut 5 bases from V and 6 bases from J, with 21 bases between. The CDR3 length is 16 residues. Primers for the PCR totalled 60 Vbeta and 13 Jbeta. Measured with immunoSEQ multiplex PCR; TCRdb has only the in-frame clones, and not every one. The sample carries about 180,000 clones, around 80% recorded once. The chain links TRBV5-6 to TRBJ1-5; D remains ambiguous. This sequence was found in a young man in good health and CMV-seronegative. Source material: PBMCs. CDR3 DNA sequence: TGTGCCAGCAGTTCGGGCGGGTTCGGGTCGGGTCAGCCCCAGCATTTT. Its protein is CASSSGGFGSGQPQHF. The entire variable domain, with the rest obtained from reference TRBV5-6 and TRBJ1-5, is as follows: DAGVTQSPTHLIKTRGQQVTLRCSPKSGHDTVSWYQQALGQGPQFIFQYYEEEERQRGNFPDRFSGHQFPNYSSELNVNALLLGDSALYLCASSSGGFGSGQPQHFGDGTRLSIL.